This TCR beta chain emerged from a study of patients and donors after allogeneic stem cell transplantation. Germline V gene lookup returns CDR1 MNHEY and CDR2 SMNVEV (reference sequence). V gave up 4 bases and J gave up 8 bases; unmatched junction bases: 7. CDR3 length: 13 amino acids. This clonotype was recorded a few times. TCRdb passed the RT-PCR reads through MiXCR, listing each CDR3 protein once. Of about 40,000 distinct CDR3 sequences listed, about 31% were seen once; the top ten hold around 72%. The sequenced sample consisted of blood, either unsorted or a sorted T cell fraction (not recorded which). The receptor's source is a human donor who was either an allogeneic HSCT recipient or a stem cell or donor lymphocyte infusion donor (not recorded which). It is not recorded whose cells these are; they may come from a transplant donor. The chain joins TRBV27 to TRBJ1-2; 7 nucleotides line up with TRBD1. The CDR3 loop reads CASSSHRGTGYTF. For the CDR3, the DNA is TGTGCCAGCAGTTCCCACAGGGGAACGGGCTACACCTTC.